The text below deals with one T cell receptor (beta chain). Its antigen remains unidentified. Clinical Activity Scores of at least 3, NOSPECS grades of at least 4 and durations under 3 months characterized ophthalmopathy patients. Exclusion criteria comprised uncontrolled infection, other autoimmune disease, pregnancy or lactation. Isolation of PBMCs was performed on 9.5 to 10 ml fresh peripheral blood. Researchers took RNA transcripts and amplified the TCR beta CDR3 regions from them. The TCR CDR3 was amplified in a first-round RT-PCR using the HTBI primer set. TCRdb reprocessed the multiplex PCR reads with MiXCR, giving one entry per CDR3 protein. The sample lists roughly 500,000 distinct CDR3 sequences, 20% to 25% occurring once. The record originates from a study of T cells in Graves' hyperthyroidism and ophthalmopathy. General study points: Ophthalmopathy, which appeared later, was predicted by the model a median roughly 6.5 months before onset.

This CDR3 region has 12 residues. Trimming removed 2 bases at V and 5 bases at J, with 6 bases between. CDR1 ENHRY and CDR2 SYGVKD come from the germline V gene. The gene calls are TRBV10-3 and TRBJ1-2, with D possibly being TRBD1 (6 bases). The sample consisted of blood. The clonotype originates from a woman in her 70s with Graves' ophthalmopathy. DNA for the CDR3: TGTGCCATCAGTGAGGGACAGTATGGCTACACCTTC. Amino acid sequence: CAISEGQYGYTF.